This entry lists 10 T cell receptor beta chains sequenced from one sample in a study of blood T cell repertoires in COVID-19. Produced via immunoSEQ multiplex PCR; TCRdb's table is partial and in-frame only. The data show hundreds of thousands of clones, around 83% seen once. Sequences were obtained from peripheral blood. The receptors here all came from a woman in her fifties or sixties with acute or convalescent COVID-19.

The chain joins TRBV9 to TRBJ2-3; 11 bases fit TRBD2. Germline CDR1 SGDLS, CDR2 YYNGEE. With 0 bases clipped from V and 7 bases from J, the junction kept 7 bases outside the gene matches. The CDR3 consists of 16 residues. DNA of the CDR3: TGTGCCAGCAGCGTAGAGACGGGACTAGCGGAGAATACGCAGTATTTT. Translating gives CASSVETGLAENTQYF.

V gene TRBV5-1 combines with J gene TRBJ1-2; D not certain. CDR3 length equals 13 residues. CDR1 and CDR2 from the germline V gene are SGHRS and YFSETQ. The ends were cut back, 4 bases at V and 6 bases at J, with 13 bases in the middle. This chain's CDR3 is CASSPQGRDGYTF. The CDR3 DNA reads as TGCGCCAGCAGCCCACAAGGGAGGGATGGCTACACCTTC. Supplemented by reference TRBV5-1 and TRBJ1-2, the full variable domain reads KAGVTQTPRYLIKTRGQQVTLSCSPISGHRSVSWYQQTPGQGLQFLFEYFSETQRNKGNFPGRFSGRQFSNSRSEMNVSTLELGDSALYLCASSPQGRDGYTFGSGTRLTVV.

This chain uses TRBV3-1 (or the pseudogene TRBV3-2) with TRBJ2-2, with TRBD2 identical over 9 bases. V was pared by 0 bases and J by 2 bases, with 7 bases of the junction left unmatched. The CDR3 is made up of 18 amino acids. Per germline, CDR1 LGHDT and CDR2 YNNKEL (reference sequence). CDR3 loop: CASSQEGASGVNTGELFF. Written as DNA, the CDR3 is TGTGCCAGCAGCCAAGAGGGGGCTAGCGGGGTAAACACCGGGGAGCTGTTTTTT.

The chain couples TRBV5-4 to TRBJ1-2, with a tentative D call TRBD1 (6 bases). V gave up 4 bases and J gave up 4 bases, with 11 bases separating them. The germline CDR1 and CDR2 sequences are SGHNT and YYREEE (reference sequence). The CDR3 covers 13 residues. The CDR3 sequence: CASSPGDFYGYTF. The CDR3 DNA reads as TGTGCCAGCAGCCCAGGGGATTTCTATGGCTACACCTTC.

This sequence joins TRBV6-5 and TRBJ2-5; 8 bases are shared with TRBD2. Germline V CDR1 and CDR2: MNHEY, SVGAGI. The CDR3 is 14 amino acids. The V gene end was trimmed by 6 bases and the J gene end by 5 bases; junction bases not matched to a gene: 8. The CDR3 region has the DNA TGTGCCAGCAGCGCCGGGACGGGAGGGGAGACCCAGTACTTC. Translation gives CASSAGTGGETQYF.

This clone was seen a few times. J is TRBJ1-1 and V is TRBV5-1, with 10 bases identical to TRBD1. V lost 3 bases and J lost 11; bases outside the gene matches: 7. CDR3 length equals 13 residues. Germline assignment: CDR1 SGHRS and CDR2 YFSETQ. The CDR3 spells CASSSDGTGVAFF. The CDR3 nucleotides are TGCGCCAGCAGCTCAGACGGGACAGGGGTCGCTTTCTTT.

This chain links TRBV24-1 with TRBJ1-1; a weak D match, TRBD1 (5 bases). The CDR3 loop spans 16 amino acids. Germline V lookup: CDR1 KGHDR, CDR2 SFDVKD. With 4 bases removed from V and 1 base from J, the gap between germline ends came to 15 bases. As DNA, the CDR3 is TGTGCCACCAGTGACGGGGGTTTCGGGAAGAACACTGAAGCTTTCTTT. It yields the protein CATSDGGFGKNTEAFF.

V and J are TRBV28 and TRBJ1-5; 9 bases are shared with TRBD1. CDR1 and CDR2 (germline): MDHEN, SYDVKM. This CDR3 comprises 16 residues. The J segment lost 7 bases and the V segment lost 6 bases, leaving 13 bases of the junction unmatched. CDR3 DNA sequence: TGTGCCAGCAGACGGAGGACAGGGGCCGGGGAACAGCCCCAGCATTTT. This translates into CASRRRTGAGEQPQHF.

The CDR3 loop reads CASRKRTGAETEAFF. The CDR3 DNA reads TGTGCCAGCAGGAAAAGAACAGGGGCTGAAACTGAAGCTTTCTTT. The V gene is TRBV6-5, the J gene TRBJ1-1; 7 bases align to TRBD1. The trim removed 6 bases at V and 5 bases at J, leaving 12 bases unmatched. This CDR3 region has 15 residues. Germline V gene sequence: CDR1 MNHEY, CDR2 SVGAGI.

This clone was counted once. The genes are TRBV13 and TRBJ1-5, with a tentative D call TRBD1 (5 bases). This CDR3 has 15 residues. CDR1 is PRHDT and CDR2 is FYEKMQ in the germline V gene (reference sequence). Trimming removed 5 bases from V and 2 bases from J, with 13 bases in between. The CDR3 region is CASSANGGRNQPQHF. CDR3 nucleotide sequence: TGTGCCAGCAGCGCAAACGGGGGTCGCAATCAGCCCCAGCATTTT.